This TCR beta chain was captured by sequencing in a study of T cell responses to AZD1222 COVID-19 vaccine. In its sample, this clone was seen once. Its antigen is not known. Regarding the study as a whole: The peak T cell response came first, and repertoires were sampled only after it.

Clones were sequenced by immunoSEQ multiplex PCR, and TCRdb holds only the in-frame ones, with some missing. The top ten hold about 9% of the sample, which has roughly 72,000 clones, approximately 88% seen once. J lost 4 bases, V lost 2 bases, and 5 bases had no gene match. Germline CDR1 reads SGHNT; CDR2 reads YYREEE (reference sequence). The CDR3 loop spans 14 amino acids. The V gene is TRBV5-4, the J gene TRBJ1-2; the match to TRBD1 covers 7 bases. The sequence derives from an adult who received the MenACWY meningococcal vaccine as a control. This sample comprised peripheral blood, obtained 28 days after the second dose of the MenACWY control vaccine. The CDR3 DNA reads TGTGCCAGCAGCTTCGGACAGGAGAGCTATGGCTACACCTTC. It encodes CASSFGQESYGYTF. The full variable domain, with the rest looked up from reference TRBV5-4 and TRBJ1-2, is ETGVTQSPTHLIKTRGQQVTLRCSSQSGHNTVSWYQQALGQGPQFIFQYYREEENGRGNFPPRFSGLQFPNYSSELNVNALELDDSALYLCASSFGQESYGYTFGSGTRLTVV.